This T cell receptor beta chain was recovered during a study of early T cells in non-severe SARS-CoV-2 infection. For the study at large: Chains stayed unpaired after sequencing of bulk RNA from unsorted whole blood.

cDNA molecules, individually, were tagged with unique molecular identifiers. TCRdb re-called the 5' RACE reads through MiXCR, storing one row per CDR3 protein. The sample comprises roughly 63,000 distinct CDR3 sequences, under 15% of which are singletons, and over 3% rests with the top ten. The CDR3 sequence is 16 residues long. Trimming took off 7 bases at V and 4 bases at J, with 20 bases between the two ends. This clonotype occurred a few times. The material sequenced was whole blood. The TCR originated in an adult who was a healthcare worker with PCR-confirmed SARS-CoV-2 infection or an uninfected control (not recorded which). The chain carries TRBV12-3 or TRBV12-4 and TRBJ2-1; the D gene is possibly TRBD2 (6 bases). CDR3 nucleotides: TGTGCCAGCACCCCCCAGGGAGTAGCGGCTTACAATGAGCAGTTCTTC. It specifies CASTPQGVAAYNEQFF.